Sequencing of this T cell receptor (beta chain) was carried out in a study of post-analysis software for immune sequencing data. Study-wide findings and caveats: TRBV5-6, TRBV5-1 and TRBV20-1 were among roughly 5 TRBV segments more frequent in patients than controls. The study found significantly lower normalized Chao1 diversity in multiple sclerosis patients than in controls. Strong co-clustering by F measure linked samples that shared a preparation batch.

Prepared TCR beta cDNA libraries contained unique molecular identifiers. T cells numbering roughly 0.9 to 11 million gave rise to roughly 550,000 cDNA molecules. A single record per CDR3 protein comes from TCRdb applying MiXCR to the PCR reads. The profile shows fewer than 850,000 distinct CDR3 sequences, roughly 50% of them singletons. This clonotype was seen a few times. Its antigen is undetermined. V was cut by 1 base and J by 3 bases, with 7 bases left in between. The CDR3 is 13 residues long. The V gene's germline CDR1 is SGHAT and CDR2 FQDESV (reference sequence). The V gene is TRBV11-1, the J gene TRBJ2-7; possibly TRBD1 for D (5 bases). The TCR originated in a girl aged 5-17 years with multiple sclerosis. The sequenced material came from blood. The CDR3 loop is CASSLGQYYEQYF. DNA of the CDR3: TGTGCCAGCAGCTTAGGACAGTACTACGAGCAGTACTTC. The whole variable domain, remainder taken from reference TRBV11-1 and TRBJ2-7, is EAEVAQSPRYKITEKSQAVAFWCDPISGHATLYWYRQILGQGPELLVQFQDESVVDDSQLPKDRFSAERLKGVDSTLKIQPAELGDSAMYLCASSLGQYYEQYFGPGTRLTVT.